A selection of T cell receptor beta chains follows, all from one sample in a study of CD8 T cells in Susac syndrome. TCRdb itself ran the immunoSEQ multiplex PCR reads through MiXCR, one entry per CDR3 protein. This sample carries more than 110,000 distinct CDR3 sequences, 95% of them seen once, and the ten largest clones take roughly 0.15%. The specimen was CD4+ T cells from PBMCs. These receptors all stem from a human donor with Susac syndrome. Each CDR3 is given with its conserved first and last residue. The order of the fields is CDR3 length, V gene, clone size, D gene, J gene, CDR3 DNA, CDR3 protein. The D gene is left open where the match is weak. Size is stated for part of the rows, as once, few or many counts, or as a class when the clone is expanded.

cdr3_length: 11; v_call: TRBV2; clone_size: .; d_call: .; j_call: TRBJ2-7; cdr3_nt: TGTGCCAGCAGTGATTGGAACGAGCAGTACTTC; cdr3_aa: CASSDWNEQYF
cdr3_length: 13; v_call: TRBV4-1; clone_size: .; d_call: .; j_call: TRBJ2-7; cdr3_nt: TGCGCCAGCAGCCAGGACGGCTCCTACGAGCAGTACTTC; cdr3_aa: CASSQDGSYEQYF
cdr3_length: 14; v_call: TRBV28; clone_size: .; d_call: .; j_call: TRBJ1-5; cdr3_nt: TGTGCAGCTAGTCCGGGGGGCTCCGGTCAGCCCCAGCATTTT; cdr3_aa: CAASPGGSGQPQHF
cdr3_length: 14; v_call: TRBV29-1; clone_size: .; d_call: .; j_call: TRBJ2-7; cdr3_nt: TGCAGCGTTGTTTCGTCGGGGGTAGGGGTCGAGCAGTACTTC; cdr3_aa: CSVVSSGVGVEQYF
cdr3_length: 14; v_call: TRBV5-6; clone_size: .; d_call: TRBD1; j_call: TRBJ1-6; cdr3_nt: TGTGCCAGCAGCACCGGGACAGTAGATTCACCCCTCCACTTT; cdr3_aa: CASSTGTVDSPLHF
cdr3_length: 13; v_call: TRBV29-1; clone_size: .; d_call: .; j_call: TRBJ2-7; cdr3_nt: TGCAGCGTTGAAGGAGAGATCCCCTACGAGCAGTACTTC; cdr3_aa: CSVEGEIPYEQYF
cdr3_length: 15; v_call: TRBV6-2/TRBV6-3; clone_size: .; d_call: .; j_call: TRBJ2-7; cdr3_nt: TGTGCCAGCAGTTATTCGCGGGTAAGGGCCTACGAGCAGTACTTC; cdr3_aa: CASSYSRVRAYEQYF
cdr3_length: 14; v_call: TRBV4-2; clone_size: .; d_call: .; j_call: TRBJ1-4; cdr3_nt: TGTGCCAGCAGCCAAGTCGGCAGTAATGAAAAACTGTTTTTT; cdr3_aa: CASSQVGSNEKLFF
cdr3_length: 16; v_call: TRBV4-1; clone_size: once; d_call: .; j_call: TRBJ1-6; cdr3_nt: TGCGCCAGCAGCCAAGATTCTGGGGCAGGGAATTCACCCCTCCACTTT; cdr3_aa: CASSQDSGAGNSPLHF
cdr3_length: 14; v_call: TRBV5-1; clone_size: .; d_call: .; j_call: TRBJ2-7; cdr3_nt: TGCGCCAGCAGCCCGAGACAGATTACCTACGAGCAGTACTTC; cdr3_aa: CASSPRQITYEQYF
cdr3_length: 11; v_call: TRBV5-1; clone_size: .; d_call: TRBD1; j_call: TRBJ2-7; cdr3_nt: TGCGCCAGCAGGTCGGACAGGGGGCTTCACTTC; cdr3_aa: CASRSDRGLHF
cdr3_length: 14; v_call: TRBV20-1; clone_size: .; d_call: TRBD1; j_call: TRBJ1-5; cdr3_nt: TGCAGTGCTAGAACTAATACAGGGGCCCAGCCCCAGCATTTT; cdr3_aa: CSARTNTGAQPQHF
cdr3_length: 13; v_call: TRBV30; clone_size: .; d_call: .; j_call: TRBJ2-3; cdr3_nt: TGTGCCTGGAGTGGTTTGGGGTCAGATACGCAGTATTTT; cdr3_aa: CAWSGLGSDTQYF
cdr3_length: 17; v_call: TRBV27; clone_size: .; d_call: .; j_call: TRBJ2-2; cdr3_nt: TGTGCCAGCAGTTTCTCTCGGGGGCGATCGGACACCGGGGAGCTGTTTTTT; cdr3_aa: CASSFSRGRSDTGELFF
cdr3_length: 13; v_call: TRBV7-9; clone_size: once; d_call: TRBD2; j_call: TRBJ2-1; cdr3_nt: TGTGCCAGCAGGCTAGCGGCGTACAATGAGCAGTTCTTC; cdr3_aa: CASRLAAYNEQFF
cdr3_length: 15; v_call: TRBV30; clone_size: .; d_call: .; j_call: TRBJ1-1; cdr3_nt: TGTGCCTGGAGTGTACAAGGGGCGACCCACACTGAAGCTTTCTTT; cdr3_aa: CAWSVQGATHTEAFF
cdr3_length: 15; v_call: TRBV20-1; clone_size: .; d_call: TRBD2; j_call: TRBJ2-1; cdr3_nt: TGCAGTGCTTGCCAAAGCGGGGGGGGCAACAATGAGCAGTTCTTC; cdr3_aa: CSACQSGGGNNEQFF
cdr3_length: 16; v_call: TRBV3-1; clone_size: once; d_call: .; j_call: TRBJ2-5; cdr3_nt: TGTGCCAGCAGCCAAGTCGGGGTCGGGGCACAAGAGACCCAGTACTTC; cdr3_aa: CASSQVGVGAQETQYF
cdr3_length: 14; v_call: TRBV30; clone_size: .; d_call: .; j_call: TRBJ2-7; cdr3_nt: TGTGCCTGGAGTGTCCCCAGGGGTTTCAACGAGCAGTACTTC; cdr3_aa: CAWSVPRGFNEQYF
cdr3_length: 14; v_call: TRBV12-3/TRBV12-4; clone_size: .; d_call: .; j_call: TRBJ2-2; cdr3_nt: TGTGCCAGCAGTTTCAGAGAGAACACCGGGGAGCTGTTTTTT; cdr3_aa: CASSFRENTGELFF
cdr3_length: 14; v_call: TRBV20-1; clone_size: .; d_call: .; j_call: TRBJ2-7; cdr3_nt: TGCAGTGCTAGAGAAATTCGGGGATTCCACGAGCAGTACTTC; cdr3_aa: CSAREIRGFHEQYF
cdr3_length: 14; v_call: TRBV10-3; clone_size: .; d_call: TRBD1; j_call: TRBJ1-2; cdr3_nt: TGTGCCATCAGACCGACGGGACAGACCTATGGCTACACCTTC; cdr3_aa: CAIRPTGQTYGYTF
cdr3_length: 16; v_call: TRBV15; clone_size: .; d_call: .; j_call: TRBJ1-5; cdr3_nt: TGTGCCACCAGCAGAGATCAGCAGGAGTACAATCAGCCCCAGCATTTT; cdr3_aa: CATSRDQQEYNQPQHF
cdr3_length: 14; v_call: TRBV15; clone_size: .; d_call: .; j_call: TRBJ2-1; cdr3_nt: TGTGCCACCAGCAATCGGGGGGCAGGGAATGAGCAGTTCTTC; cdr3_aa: CATSNRGAGNEQFF
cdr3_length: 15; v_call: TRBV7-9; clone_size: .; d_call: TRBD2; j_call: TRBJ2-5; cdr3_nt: TGTGCCAGCAGCGGGACCGGGACTAGCGGGACGGGCCAGTACTTC; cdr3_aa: CASSGTGTSGTGQYF
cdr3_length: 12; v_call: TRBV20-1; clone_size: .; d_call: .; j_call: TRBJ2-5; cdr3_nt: TGCAGTGCCCCGACAGGCCAAGAGACCCAGTACTTC; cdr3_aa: CSAPTGQETQYF
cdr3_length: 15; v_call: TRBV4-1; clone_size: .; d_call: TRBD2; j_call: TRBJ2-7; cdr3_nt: TGCGCCAGCAGCCAAGCAAGCGGGGGACTATACGAGCAGTACTTC; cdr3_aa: CASSQASGGLYEQYF
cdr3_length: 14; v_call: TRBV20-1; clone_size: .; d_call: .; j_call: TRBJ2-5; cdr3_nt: TGCAGTGCTAGAGATCTCCTAGAACAAGAGACCCAGTACTTC; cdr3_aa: CSARDLLEQETQYF
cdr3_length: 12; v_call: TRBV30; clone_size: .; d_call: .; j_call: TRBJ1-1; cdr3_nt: TGTGCCTGGACCCCGGGAAGTGTTGGGGCTTTCTTT; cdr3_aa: CAWTPGSVGAFF
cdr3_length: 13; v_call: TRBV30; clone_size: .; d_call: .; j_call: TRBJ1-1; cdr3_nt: TGTGCCTGGAGTCAGGACAGCTTCACTGAAGCTTTCTTT; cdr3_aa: CAWSQDSFTEAFF
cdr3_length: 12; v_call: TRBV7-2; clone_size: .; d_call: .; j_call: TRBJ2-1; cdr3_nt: TGTGCCAGCAGCTTTCAGGGAAATGAGCAGTTCTTC; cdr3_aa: CASSFQGNEQFF
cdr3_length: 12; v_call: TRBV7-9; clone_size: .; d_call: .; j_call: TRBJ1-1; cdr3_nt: TGTGCCAGCAGCCGACCAGGGCTTGAAGCTTTCTTT; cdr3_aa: CASSRPGLEAFF
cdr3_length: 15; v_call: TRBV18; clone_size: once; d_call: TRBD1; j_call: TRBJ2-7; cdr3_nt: TGTGCCAGCTCACCAACGGGACAGGACCTCTACGAGCAGTACTTC; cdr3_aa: CASSPTGQDLYEQYF
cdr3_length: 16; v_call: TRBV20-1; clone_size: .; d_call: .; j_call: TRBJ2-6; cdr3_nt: TGCAGTGTGCCCTCGGGACACCTCTCTGGGGCCAACGTCCTGACTTTC; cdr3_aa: CSVPSGHLSGANVLTF
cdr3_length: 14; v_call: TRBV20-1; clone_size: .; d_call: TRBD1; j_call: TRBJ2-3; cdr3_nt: TGCAGTGCTACCCGGACAGGGAACACAGATACGCAGTATTTT; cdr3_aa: CSATRTGNTDTQYF
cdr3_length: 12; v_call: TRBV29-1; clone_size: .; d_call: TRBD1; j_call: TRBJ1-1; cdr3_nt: TGCAGCGTCGACAGGGGCAACACTGAAGCTTTCTTT; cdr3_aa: CSVDRGNTEAFF
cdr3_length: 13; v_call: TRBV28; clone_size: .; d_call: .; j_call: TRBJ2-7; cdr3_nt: TGTGCCAGCGAGGGTGGACGGTACTACGAGCAGTACTTC; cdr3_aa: CASEGGRYYEQYF